The source of this T cell receptor beta chain is a study of blood T cell repertoires in COVID-19. Study-wide background: Nucleic acid was either cDNA or gDNA, and it came from T cells, B-cell-depleted T cells, or PBMCs.

Study processing details: Counts of nucleated cells, estimated from reference gene primer amplification, were obtained. Generated by immunoSEQ multiplex PCR, the TCRdb table keeps only in-frame clones and is missing some. D and trimming were read from the DNA, whereas the V and J calls and clone size are those reported in that table. The profile shows about 160,000 clones, around 80% of them singletons. This CDR3 comprises 15 residues. Trimming cost V 0 bases and J 6 bases; bases outside gene matches: 2. CDR1 and CDR2 (germline): MGHRA, YSYEKL. The J gene is TRBJ2-2, the V gene TRBV4-1; 9 nucleotides line up with TRBD1. This clonotype was sampled from a woman of 80 years or more with acute or convalescent COVID-19. Sequencing input: peripheral blood. The CDR3 is CASSQEQGASGELFF. The CDR3 DNA sequence: TGCGCCAGCAGCCAAGAACAGGGGGCTTCCGGGGAGCTGTTTTTT.